The rows below give T cell receptor beta chains drawn from one sample of a study of control samples from healthy donors and cancer patients. The assay was immunoSEQ multiplex PCR, and TCRdb's table has in-frame clones only and misses some. This table has about 160,000 clones, about 93% appearing once. Sequencing was performed on blood. These receptors originate from a woman aged 25 to 39 in good health. The CDR3 runs from the conserved cysteine through the conserved F or W. The D gene is left open where the match is weak.

>TRBV7-8|TRBJ1-1|-
CASSLSPGEAFF
>TRBV15|TRBJ2-7|TRBD1
CATSRSTTGGYEQYF
>TRBV6-1|TRBJ2-7|TRBD1
CASSESGTGGYEQYF
>TRBV23-1|TRBJ2-5|-
CASSHTQETQYF
>TRBV5-6|TRBJ2-3|-
CASSLIASADTQYF
>TRBV18|TRBJ2-3|-
CASSQPGPSTDTQYF
>TRBV18|TRBJ1-1|-
CASSRGGNTEAFF
>TRBV13|TRBJ2-5|TRBD1
CASSLNGRGSETQYF
>TRBV5-1|TRBJ2-2|-
CASTLTGWNTGELFF
>TRBV2|TRBJ1-2|-
CASSEGQVHGYTF
>TRBV6-5|TRBJ2-7|-
CASSLLGPAYEQYF
>TRBV5-1|TRBJ2-5|TRBD2
CASSLFPSRGAGAEETQYF
>TRBV28|TRBJ2-7|-
CASSFGRSSYEQYF
>TRBV19|TRBJ2-1|TRBD2
CASSTSGSYNEQFF
>TRBV18|TRBJ1-5|TRBD1
CASSRTGTDIRPQHF
>TRBV6-5|TRBJ2-7|TRBD2
CASSLRLAPVYEQYF
>TRBV5-1|TRBJ2-7|-
CASSLYLRTSPGEQYF
>TRBV6-1|TRBJ2-5|-
CASSDFYAGLQETQYF
>TRBV27|TRBJ1-6|-
CASRSGTLSSPLHF
>TRBV6-6|TRBJ2-2|TRBD1
CASSWTGATGELFF
>TRBV5-1|TRBJ1-1|-
CASSLSRGIEAFF
>TRBV19|TRBJ2-3|-
CASSIDWSGVTDTQYF
>TRBV2|TRBJ2-5|-
CASNQAGFGETQYF
>TRBV3-1/TRBV3-2|TRBJ1-2|-
CASSPQPTGNYGYTF
>TRBV30|TRBJ1-2|TRBD1
CAWSGRGPGQGYYGYTF
>TRBV12-3/TRBV12-4|TRBJ2-3|-
CASSFTGLDTQYF
>TRBV5-8|TRBJ1-6|-
CASSLGRNSPLHF
>TRBV7-9|TRBJ2-1|-
CASSADGYNEQFF
>TRBV6-2/TRBV6-3|TRBJ1-5|-
CASSVNQGTHSNQPQHF
>TRBV7-9|TRBJ2-7|TRBD2
CASSPQVGRRERTYEQYF
>TRBV6-1|TRBJ2-6|-
CASSERMGSGANVLTF
>TRBV11-2|TRBJ1-1|-
CASSSPDTEAFF
>TRBV5-1|TRBJ1-2|TRBD1
CASSLNRGSNYGYTF
>TRBV7-2|TRBJ2-5|TRBD2
CASSLRPGLAGGLETQYF
>TRBV2|TRBJ2-4|-
CASSSTGHELAKNIQYF
>TRBV10-3|TRBJ2-7|TRBD2
CAISVGTSSYEQYF
>TRBV27|TRBJ2-7|TRBD2
CASRAPGLRSYEQYF
>TRBV6-4|TRBJ2-3|-
CASSETTLDTQYF
>TRBV12-3/TRBV12-4|TRBJ2-3|-
CASSSLADTQYF
>TRBV5-1|TRBJ2-2|-
CASSLTTDTGELVF
>TRBV9|TRBJ2-6|TRBD1
CASSVDRAGANVLTF
>TRBV28|TRBJ1-5|-
CASSLRGDKGQPQHF
>TRBV6-5|TRBJ1-1|-
CASSRTGTTEAFF
>TRBV7-9|TRBJ2-5|-
CASSPDSQETQYF